This T cell receptor beta chain was sequenced for a study of regulatory T cells in long-lasting Graves disease. V dropped 2 bases and J dropped 2 bases, with 9 bases sitting between them. This CDR3 is built from 14 residues. CDR1 is ENHRY, CDR2 SYGVKD, per germline. This clonotype was picked up many times. The antigen is unknown. Assembly of TCR beta libraries relied on iRepertoire HTBI primers together with Arm-PCR of CDR3 regions. MiXCR was run by TCRdb on the multiplex PCR reads, yielding one entry per CDR3 protein. This sample has over 650,000 distinct CDR3 sequences; around 30% occur once, and the top ten carry 40% to 50%. Study-level results: Persistent disease was characterized by preferential usage of TRBV28, TRBJ1-2 and TRBJ2-5.

Specified time point: persistent/refractory GD, antithyroid drugs over 5 years with positive TRAb. RNA extracted from PBMCs served as the sequencing template. Roughly 9.8 milliliters of peripheral blood went into EDTA tubes. This sequence joins TRBV10-3 and TRBJ2-5, with D tentatively TRBD2 (5 bases). The source material was peripheral blood mononuclear cells (PBMCs), sampled when the disease was refractory, from a patient treated with antithyroid drugs. The clonotype originates from a female donor with Graves disease. CDR3 region: CAISEGSAQETQYF. As DNA, the CDR3 is TGTGCCATCAGTGAGGGTAGCGCACAAGAGACCCAGTACTTC.